What follows are 30 T cell receptor beta chains derived from one specimen sequenced in a study of OX40 agonist ivuxolimab in advanced cancers. Libraries were prepared by immunoSEQ multiplex PCR; TCRdb keeps only in-frame clonotypes and omits some of them. The profile covers 69,000 or so clones, with under 90% appearing a single time and 5% to 6.5% taken by the ten largest. Material: CD4+ or CD8+ T cells sorted from blood, obtained in a trial of the OX40 agonist ivuxolimab. Receptor source: an adult with an advanced solid tumor such as melanoma, head and neck, liver or kidney cancer.

The chain has TRBV13 and TRBJ1-6, with 8 bases identical to TRBD1. Germline CDR1 reads PRHDT; CDR2 reads FYEKMQ (reference sequence). Germline trimming cut 2 bases from V and 7 bases from J; bases unmatched to any gene: 4. The CDR3 extends over 15 amino acids. The CDR3 reads CASSLSQGANSPLHF. The CDR3 region has the DNA TGTGCCAGCAGCTTATCTCAGGGGGCGAATTCACCCCTCCACTTT.

J is TRBJ2-2 and V is TRBV28; 7 bases match TRBD2. The CDR3 has 15 amino acids. V was clipped by 3 bases and J by 1 base; unmatched bases: 2. Germline loops: CDR1 MDHEN, CDR2 SYDVKM. This CDR3 reads CASSFAGVNTGELFF. Here the CDR3 DNA reads TGTGCCAGCAGTTTCGCGGGGGTGAACACCGGGGAGCTGTTTTTT.

CDR3 DNA: TGCGCCAGCAGCTTGAGGGGGGACACTGAAGCTTTCTTT. Translated, it gives CASSLRGDTEAFF. The gene calls are TRBV5-1 and TRBJ1-1; D might be TRBD1 (6 bases). The germline CDR1 and CDR2 sequences are SGHRS and YFSETQ. With 1 base removed from V and 3 bases from J, the gap between germline ends came to 7 bases. The CDR3 loop spans 13 amino acids.

The chain uses TRBV2 and TRBJ2-1; D uncertain. Germline CDR1 and CDR2: SNHLY and FYNNEI. V gave up 6 bases and J gave up 0 bases, with 12 bases separating them. CDR3 length: 15 residues. The CDR3 DNA follows: TGTGCCAGCAGGCAATTAGTAGGCTCCTACAATGAGCAGTTCTTC. Translating it yields CASRQLVGSYNEQFF.

The genes are TRBV7-9 and TRBJ2-7, with D perhaps matching TRBD1 (6 bases). Trimming took 2 bases from V and 2 from J, leaving 10 bases between them. CDR1 and CDR2 (germline): SEHNR, FQNEAQ (reference sequence). The CDR3 has 14 residues. In DNA form, the CDR3 reads TGTGCCAGCAGCTTACAGGCAGGGGCCTACGAGCAGTACTTC. It codes for CASSLQAGAYEQYF. Combining the CDR3 with reference TRBV7-9 and TRBJ2-7 gives the whole variable domain DTGVSQNPRHKITKRGQNVTFRCDPISEHNRLYWYRQTLGQGPEFLTYFQNEAQLEKSRLLSDRFSAERPKGSFSTLEIQRTEQGDSAMYLCASSLQAGAYEQYFGPGTRLTVT.

In its sample, this clone was seen a few times. This sequence joins TRBV29-1 and TRBJ1-1, with D tentatively TRBD1 (5 bases). The CDR3 is 13 residues long. V was pared by 3 bases and J by 1 base, with 9 bases between. CDR1 is SQVTM and CDR2 is ANQGSEA in the germline V gene. CDR3 sequence: CSVEEGSNTEAFF. CDR3 sequence (DNA): TGCAGCGTTGAGGAGGGGTCGAACACTGAAGCTTTCTTT.

V usage is TRBV4-3 and J usage is TRBJ1-1; D is unresolved. This CDR3 is 15 amino acids long. V lost 1 base and J lost 1, with 10 bases in between. The germline V gene encodes CDR1 LGHNA and CDR2 YSLEER. Here the CDR3 reads CASSQVLQENTEAFF. The DNA for the CDR3 is TGCGCCAGCAGCCAAGTTCTCCAGGAGAACACTGAAGCTTTCTTT.

The chain joins TRBV4-2 to TRBJ2-6; TRBD1 matches 11 bases. This CDR3 contains 22 residues. With 4 bases clipped from V and 2 bases from J, the junction kept 19 bases outside the gene matches. Per the germline V gene, CDR1 is LGHNA and CDR2 is YNFKEQ. In DNA form, the CDR3 reads TGTGCCAGCAGCCCCCCGGTCCGGGACAGGGGGTTGCATAAAGCTGGGGCCAACGTCCTGACTTTC. It is translated as CASSPPVRDRGLHKAGANVLTF.

V is TRBV7-2 and J is TRBJ2-5; D is ambiguous. Trimming removed 4 bases from V and 5 bases from J, with 5 bases in between. The CDR3 is made up of 11 amino acids. The V gene's germline CDR1 is SGHTA and CDR2 FQGNSA. The CDR3 loop reads CASSSLETQYF. The CDR3 nucleotides read TGTGCCAGCAGCTCCCTGGAGACCCAGTACTTC.

The rearrangement uses TRBV19 and TRBJ2-7; D may correspond to TRBD1 or TRBD2 (6 bases each). The CDR3 is made up of 14 amino acids. The V and J ends lost 6 bases and 0 bases respectively, with 12 bases between them. The germline CDR1 and CDR2 sequences are LNHDA and SQIVND (reference sequence). CDR3 nucleotide sequence: TGTGCCAGTAGCCGGGGGCCGTCCTCCTACGAGCAGTACTTC. Translation gives CASSRGPSSYEQYF.

This chain joins TRBV6-5 and TRBJ1-1, with 8 bases aligning to TRBD1. Unmatched junction bases numbered 3, after V lost 0 bases and J lost 3 bases. CDR3 length equals 15 residues. Germline assignment: CDR1 MNHEY and CDR2 SVGAGI. CDR3 loop: CASSYSDRVDTEAFF. CDR3 sequence (DNA): TGTGCCAGCAGTTACTCGGACAGGGTGGACACTGAAGCTTTCTTT.

The gene calls are TRBV4-2 and TRBJ2-3; perhaps TRBD2 as D (5 bases). The V gene's germline CDR1 is LGHNA and CDR2 YNFKEQ. The CDR3 contains 20 residues. V was shortened by 0 bases and J by 0 bases, with 22 bases between the two germline ends. The CDR3: CASSQEGFSGLASSTDTQYF. As DNA, the CDR3 is TGTGCCAGCAGCCAAGAAGGGTTCAGCGGATTGGCCAGTAGCACAGATACGCAGTATTTT.

This clone was seen a few times. The chain combines TRBV6-5 with TRBJ1-2; no definite D call. This CDR3 has 9 residues. Germline CDR1 MNHEY, CDR2 SVGAGI. Trimming shortened V by 0 bases and J by 13 bases, and 3 bases separated the two germline ends. The DNA of the CDR3 is TGTGCCAGCAGTTACTCGTGCACCTTC. The encoded protein is CASSYSCTF.

The genes are TRBV4-2 and TRBJ2-1, with D unclear. CDR3 length: 15 residues. V lost 0 bases, J lost 1 base, and 7 bases lay in between. Germline CDR1 is LGHNA and CDR2 is YNFKEQ. The CDR3 protein is CASSQEVFSYNEQFF. The DNA of the CDR3 is TGTGCCAGCAGCCAAGAAGTGTTTTCCTACAATGAGCAGTTCTTC.

The chain's CDR3 is CASSIITGGMNTQYF. CDR3 bases: TGTGCCAGTAGTATTATCACAGGGGGTATGAATACGCAGTATTTT. The chain links TRBV19 to TRBJ2-3; 8 positions agree with TRBD1. This CDR3 is 15 amino acids long. With 3 bases clipped from V and 7 bases from J, the junction kept 9 bases outside the gene matches. The V gene's germline CDR1 is LNHDA and CDR2 SQIVND (reference sequence). The whole variable domain, remainder taken from reference TRBV19 and TRBJ2-3, is DGGITQSPKYLFRKEGQNVTLSCEQNLNHDAMYWYRQDPGQGLRLIYYSQIVNDFQKGDIAEGYSVSREKKESFPLTVTSAQKNPTAFYLCASSIITGGMNTQYFGPGTRLTVL.

The CDR3 DNA reads TGTGCCAGCAGCTTAACAGGCCAGAAGAATGGCTACACCTTC. Its translation is CASSLTGQKNGYTF. The chain joins TRBV7-3 to TRBJ1-2; D ambiguous. Trimming pared 0 bases from V and 6 bases from J, leaving 11 bases between. Germline CDR1 reads SGHTA; CDR2 reads FQGTGA. The CDR3 totals 14 residues.

The genes are TRBV18 and TRBJ2-7; 7 bases agree with TRBD1. Looked up from germline, CDR1 is KGHSH and CDR2 is LQKENI. This CDR3 is built from 14 residues. V lost 4 bases to trimming and J lost 2 bases; unmatched junction nucleotides: 5. CDR3 coding DNA: TGTGCCAGCTCACTGGGGACAGCAACCTACGAGCAGTACTTC. This encodes CASSLGTATYEQYF.

V gene TRBV9 combines with J gene TRBJ2-5; D is possibly TRBD1 (6 bases). The V end lost 4 bases, the J end lost 0 bases, and 10 bases lay between the germline ends. This CDR3 region has 14 residues. CDR1 and CDR2 from the germline V gene are SGDLS and YYNGEE. The CDR3 here is CASSTYRDQETQYF. CDR3 bases: TGTGCCAGCAGCACTTACAGGGACCAAGAGACCCAGTACTTC.

The rearrangement links TRBV12-5 to TRBJ2-2; 7 bases agree with TRBD2. The CDR3 runs to 15 residues. Germline values: CDR1 LGHNT, CDR2 FRNRAP. Unmatched junction bases numbered 6, after V lost 6 bases and J lost 2 bases. CDR3 coding DNA: TGTGCTAGTGGCCCTAGCGGAGTCAACACCGGGGAGCTGTTTTTT. Protein: CASGPSGVNTGELFF.

The chain uses TRBV27 and TRBJ2-5; 11 nucleotides line up with TRBD1. This CDR3 spans 15 amino acids. In germline, CDR1 is MNHEY, CDR2 SMNVEV (reference sequence). The trim removed 4 bases at V and 4 bases at J, leaving 5 bases unmatched. CDR3 sequence (DNA): TGTGCCAGCAGTTCTCCCGGGACAGGGGGAGAGACCCAGTACTTC. This sequence encodes CASSSPGTGGETQYF.

The chain joins TRBV6-5 to TRBJ1-1; D uncertain. CDR1 is MNHEY and CDR2 is SVGAGI in the germline V gene. V lost 7 bases and J lost 4, with 13 bases in between. This CDR3 is built from 13 residues. The CDR3 loop reads CASNDLLATEAFF. The CDR3 coding sequence is TGTGCCAGCAACGATCTCCTAGCCACTGAAGCTTTCTTT.

The chain carries TRBV30 and TRBJ1-1; unclear D gene. The CDR3 consists of 14 residues. V was shortened by 6 bases and J by 1 base, with 15 bases between the two germline ends. Germline-derived CDR1 and CDR2 are GTSNPN and SVGIG (reference sequence). CDR3 nucleotides: TGTGCCTGCACCATTGGACGGGCGAACACTGAAGCTTTCTTT. Its protein product is CACTIGRANTEAFF.

V and J are TRBV4-2 and TRBJ2-5; TRBD2 might be the D (5 bases). Germline loops: CDR1 LGHNA, CDR2 YNFKEQ. The CDR3 consists of 15 residues. V lost 0 bases to trimming and J lost 1 base, with 9 bases between them. The CDR3 here is CASSQDLSGQETQYF. The CDR3 DNA reads TGTGCCAGCAGCCAAGATCTCAGCGGCCAAGAGACCCAGTACTTC.

The rearrangement links TRBV6-5 to TRBJ1-3, with 9 bases matching TRBD1. The CDR3 totals 16 residues. Germline CDR1 and CDR2: MNHEY and SVGAGI. With V trimmed by 2 bases and J by 4 bases, 6 bases remained unmatched. CDR3 bases: TGTGCCAGCAGTTACCCAACAGGGGGCTACGGAAACACCATATATTTT. Translating it yields CASSYPTGGYGNTIYF.

This clone came up a few times. The chain joins TRBV11-3 to TRBJ2-3, with D possibly being TRBD2 (6 bases). CDR3 length: 15 amino acids. Trimming pared 5 bases from V and 0 bases from J, leaving 12 bases between. Germline values: CDR1 SGHNT, CDR2 YENEEA. The CDR3 sequence is CASSPRTTSTDTQYF. The CDR3 DNA is TGTGCCAGCAGCCCTCGGACTACTAGCACAGATACGCAGTATTTT.

This CDR3 reads CASSLRTGNTGELFF. The CDR3 coding sequence is TGTGCCAGCTCACTACGGACAGGGAACACCGGGGAGCTGTTTTTT. The V and J genes are TRBV18 and TRBJ2-2, with TRBD1 identical over 7 bases. The trim removed 4 bases at V and 1 base at J, leaving 3 bases unmatched. Germline V gene data show CDR1 as KGHSH and CDR2 as LQKENI. The CDR3 is 15 amino acids.

The rearrangement uses TRBV6-1 and TRBJ2-7; maybe TRBD1 (6 bases). Between the trimmed V and J ends, which lost 1 base and 0 bases, there was a span of 7 bases. In germline, CDR1 is MNHNS, CDR2 SASEGT. The CDR3 loop spans 14 amino acids. The CDR3 loop reads CASSEGTVSYEQYF. CDR3 sequence (DNA): TGTGCCAGCAGTGAAGGGACAGTCTCCTACGAGCAGTACTTC.

The rearrangement links TRBV6-6 to TRBJ2-7; D possibly corresponds to TRBD2 (7 bases). V was trimmed by 7 bases and J by 5 bases, leaving 18 bases between them. This CDR3 region has 14 residues. Germline CDR1 is MNHNY and CDR2 is SVGAGI (reference sequence). CDR3 nucleotide sequence: TGTGCCAGCAACAAAGGGGGGAGGGAGGACGAGCAGTACTTC. Amino acids: CASNKGGREDEQYF.

A single count supports this clone. The chain couples TRBV28 to TRBJ1-1, with no clear D. This CDR3 is built from 18 residues. Germline CDR1 is MDHEN and CDR2 is SYDVKM. V was cut by 5 bases and J by 0 bases, with 22 bases left in between. CDR3 protein: CASSPNQRIQWVNTEAFF. In DNA form, the CDR3 reads TGTGCCAGCAGTCCGAATCAGAGGATCCAGTGGGTGAACACTGAAGCTTTCTTT.

V usage is TRBV5-4 and J usage is TRBJ1-5, with unresolved D. The V end was cut by 4 bases, the J end by 0 bases, with 11 bases between. Germline lookup yields CDR1 SGHNT and CDR2 YYREEE (reference sequence). This CDR3 is 15 amino acids long. In DNA form, the CDR3 reads TGTGCCAGCAGCCAAGACGCGGGTAGCAATCAGCCCCAGCATTTT. It yields the protein CASSQDAGSNQPQHF.